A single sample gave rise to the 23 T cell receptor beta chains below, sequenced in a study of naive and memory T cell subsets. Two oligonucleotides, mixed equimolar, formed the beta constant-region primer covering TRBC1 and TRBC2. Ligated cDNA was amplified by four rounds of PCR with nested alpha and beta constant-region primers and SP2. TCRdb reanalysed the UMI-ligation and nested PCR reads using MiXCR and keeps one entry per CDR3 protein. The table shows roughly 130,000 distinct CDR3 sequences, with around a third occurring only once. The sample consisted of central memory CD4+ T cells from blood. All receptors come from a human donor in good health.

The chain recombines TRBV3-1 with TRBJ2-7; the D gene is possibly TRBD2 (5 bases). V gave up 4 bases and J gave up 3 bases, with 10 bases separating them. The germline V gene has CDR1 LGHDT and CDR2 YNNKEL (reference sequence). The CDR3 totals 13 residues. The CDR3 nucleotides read TGTGCCAGCAGCCGACTAAGTAGCTACGAGCAGTACTTC. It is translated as CASSRLSSYEQYF.

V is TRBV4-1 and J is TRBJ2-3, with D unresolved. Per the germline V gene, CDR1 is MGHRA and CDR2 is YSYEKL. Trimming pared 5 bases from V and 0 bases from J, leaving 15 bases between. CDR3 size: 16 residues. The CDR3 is CASSGAWGPSTDTQYF. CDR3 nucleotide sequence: TGCGCCAGCAGCGGAGCTTGGGGTCCTAGCACAGATACGCAGTATTTT.

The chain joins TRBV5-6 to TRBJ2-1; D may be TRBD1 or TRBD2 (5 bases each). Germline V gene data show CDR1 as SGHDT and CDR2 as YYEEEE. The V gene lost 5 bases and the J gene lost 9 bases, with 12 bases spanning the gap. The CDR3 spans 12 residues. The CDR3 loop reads CASRKVRGEQFF. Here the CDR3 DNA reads TGTGCCAGCAGGAAGGTGAGGGGTGAGCAGTTCTTC.

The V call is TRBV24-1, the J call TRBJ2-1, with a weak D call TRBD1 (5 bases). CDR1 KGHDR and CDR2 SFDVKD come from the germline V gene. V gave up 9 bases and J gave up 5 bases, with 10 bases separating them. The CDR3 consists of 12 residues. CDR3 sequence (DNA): TGTGCCACCGGGGCCTATGACAATGAGCAGTTCTTC. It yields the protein CATGAYDNEQFF.

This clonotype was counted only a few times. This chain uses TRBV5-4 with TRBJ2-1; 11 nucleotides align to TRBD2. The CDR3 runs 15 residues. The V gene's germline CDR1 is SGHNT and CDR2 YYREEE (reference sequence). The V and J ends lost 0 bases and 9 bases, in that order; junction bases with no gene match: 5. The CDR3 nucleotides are TGTGCCAGCAGCTTGGGGGTAGCGGGAGGGGGTGAGCAGTTCTTC. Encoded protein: CASSLGVAGGGEQFF.

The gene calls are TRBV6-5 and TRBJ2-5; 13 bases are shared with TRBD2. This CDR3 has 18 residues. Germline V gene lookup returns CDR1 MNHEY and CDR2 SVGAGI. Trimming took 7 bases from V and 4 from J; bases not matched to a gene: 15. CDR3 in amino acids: CASTLRGLGLAGVETQYF. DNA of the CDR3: TGTGCCAGCACCTTAAGGGGGTTAGGACTAGCGGGAGTAGAGACCCAGTACTTC.

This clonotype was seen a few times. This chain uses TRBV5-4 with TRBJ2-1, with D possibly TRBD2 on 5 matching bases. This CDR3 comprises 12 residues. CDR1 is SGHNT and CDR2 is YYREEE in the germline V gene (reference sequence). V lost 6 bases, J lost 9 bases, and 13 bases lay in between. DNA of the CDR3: TGTGCCAGCACCCTTAATCGGGGTGAGCAGTTCTTC. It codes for CASTLNRGEQFF.

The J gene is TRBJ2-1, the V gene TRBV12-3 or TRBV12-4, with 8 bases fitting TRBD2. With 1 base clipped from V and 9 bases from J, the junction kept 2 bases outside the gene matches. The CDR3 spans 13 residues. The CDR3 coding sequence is TGTGCCAGCAGTTTAGGAGCGGGAGTTGAGCAGTTCTTC. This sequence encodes CASSLGAGVEQFF.

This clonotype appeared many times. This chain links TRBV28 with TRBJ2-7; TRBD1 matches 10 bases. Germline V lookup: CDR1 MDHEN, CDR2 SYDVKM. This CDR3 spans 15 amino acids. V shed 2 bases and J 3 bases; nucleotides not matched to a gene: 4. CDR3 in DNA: TGTGCCAGCAGTTTAGCCGGGACAGGGGTCTACGAGCAGTACTTC. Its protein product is CASSLAGTGVYEQYF.

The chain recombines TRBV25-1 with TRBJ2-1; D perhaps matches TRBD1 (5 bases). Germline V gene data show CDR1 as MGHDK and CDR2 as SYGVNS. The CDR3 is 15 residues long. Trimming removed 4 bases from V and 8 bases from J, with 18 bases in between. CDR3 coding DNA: TGTGCCAGCAGTGCCCCAGGGCATGCGGTCGATGAGCAGTTCTTC. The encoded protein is CASSAPGHAVDEQFF.

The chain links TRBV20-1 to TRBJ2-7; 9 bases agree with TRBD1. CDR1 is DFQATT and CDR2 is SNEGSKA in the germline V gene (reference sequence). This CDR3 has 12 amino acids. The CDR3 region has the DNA TGCAGCATGGGACAGGGTGTAGGCGAGCAGTACTTC. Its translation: CSMGQGVGEQYF.

The chain's CDR3 is CASSMGQNNYGYTF. The CDR3 region has the DNA TGTGCCAGCAGTATGGGACAGAATAACTATGGCTACACCTTC. The gene calls are TRBV28 and TRBJ1-2; 7 bases match TRBD1. The junction had 4 bases not matched to a gene; V was cut back by 5 bases and J by 1 base. The CDR3 runs to 14 residues. Germline V lookup: CDR1 MDHEN, CDR2 SYDVKM.

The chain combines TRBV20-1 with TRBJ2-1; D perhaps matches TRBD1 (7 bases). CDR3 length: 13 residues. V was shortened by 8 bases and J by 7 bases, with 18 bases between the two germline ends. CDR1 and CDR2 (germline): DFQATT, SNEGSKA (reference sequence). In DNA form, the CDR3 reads TGCAGTTTCGGGAACCAGGGGGGAAATGAGCAGTTCTTC. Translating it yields CSFGNQGGNEQFF.

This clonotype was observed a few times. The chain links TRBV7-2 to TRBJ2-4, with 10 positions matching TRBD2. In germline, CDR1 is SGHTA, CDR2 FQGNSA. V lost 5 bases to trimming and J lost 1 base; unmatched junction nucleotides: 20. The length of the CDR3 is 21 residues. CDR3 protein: CASSARASGSEWVGAKNIQYF. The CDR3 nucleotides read TGTGCCAGCAGCGCACGCGCTAGCGGGAGTGAGTGGGTAGGGGCCAAAAACATTCAGTACTTC.

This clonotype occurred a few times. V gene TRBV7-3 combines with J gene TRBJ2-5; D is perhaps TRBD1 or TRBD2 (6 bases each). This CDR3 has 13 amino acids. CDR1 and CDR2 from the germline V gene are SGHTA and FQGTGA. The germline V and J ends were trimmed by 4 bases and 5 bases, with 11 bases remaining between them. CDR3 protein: CASSSGARETQYF. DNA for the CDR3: TGTGCCAGCAGCTCGGGGGCGCGGGAGACCCAGTACTTC.

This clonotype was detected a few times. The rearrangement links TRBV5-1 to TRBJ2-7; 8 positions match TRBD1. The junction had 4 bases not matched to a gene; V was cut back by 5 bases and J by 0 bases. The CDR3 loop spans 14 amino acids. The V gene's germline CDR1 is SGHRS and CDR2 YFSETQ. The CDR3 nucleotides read TGCGCCAGCAGGTTCGGGACAGGCTCCTACGAGCAGTACTTC. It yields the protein CASRFGTGSYEQYF.

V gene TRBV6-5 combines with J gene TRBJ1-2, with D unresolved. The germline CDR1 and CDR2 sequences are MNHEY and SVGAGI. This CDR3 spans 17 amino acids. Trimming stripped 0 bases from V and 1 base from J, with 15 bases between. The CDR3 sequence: CASSYSNFLRGNYGYTF. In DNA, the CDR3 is TGTGCCAGCAGTTACTCGAATTTTCTACGGGGTAACTATGGCTACACCTTC.

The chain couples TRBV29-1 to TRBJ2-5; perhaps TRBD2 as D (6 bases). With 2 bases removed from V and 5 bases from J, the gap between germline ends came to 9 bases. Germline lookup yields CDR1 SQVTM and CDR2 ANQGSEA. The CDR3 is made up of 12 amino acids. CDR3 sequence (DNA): TGCAGCGTTGAATTGAGCGGGGAGACCCAGTACTTC. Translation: CSVELSGETQYF.

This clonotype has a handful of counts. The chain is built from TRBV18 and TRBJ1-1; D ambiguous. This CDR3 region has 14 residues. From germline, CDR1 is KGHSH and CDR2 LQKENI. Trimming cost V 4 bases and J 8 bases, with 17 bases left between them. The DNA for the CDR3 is TGTGCCAGCTCACTCAACGTAAGACTGTCGGAAGCTTTCTTT. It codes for CASSLNVRLSEAFF.

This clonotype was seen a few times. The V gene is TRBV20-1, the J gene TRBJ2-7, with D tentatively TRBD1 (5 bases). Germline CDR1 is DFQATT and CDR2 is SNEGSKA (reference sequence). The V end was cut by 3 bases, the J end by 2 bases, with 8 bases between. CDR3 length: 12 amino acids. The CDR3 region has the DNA TGCAGTGCTAGCGGACAAACCTACGAGCAGTACTTC. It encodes CSASGQTYEQYF.

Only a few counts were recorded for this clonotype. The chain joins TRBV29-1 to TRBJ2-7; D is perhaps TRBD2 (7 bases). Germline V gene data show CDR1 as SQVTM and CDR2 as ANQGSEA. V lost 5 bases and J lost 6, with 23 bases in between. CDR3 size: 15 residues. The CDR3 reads CSVRVGGGRVGEQYF. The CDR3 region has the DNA TGCAGCGTTAGGGTTGGGGGCGGGAGAGTAGGCGAGCAGTACTTC.

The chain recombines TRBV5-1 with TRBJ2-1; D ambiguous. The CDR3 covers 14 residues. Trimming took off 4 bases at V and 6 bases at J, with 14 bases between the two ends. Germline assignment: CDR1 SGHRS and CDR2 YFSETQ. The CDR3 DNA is TGCGCCAGCAGCAAACACCCAGCTGGCAATGAGCAGTTCTTC. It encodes CASSKHPAGNEQFF.

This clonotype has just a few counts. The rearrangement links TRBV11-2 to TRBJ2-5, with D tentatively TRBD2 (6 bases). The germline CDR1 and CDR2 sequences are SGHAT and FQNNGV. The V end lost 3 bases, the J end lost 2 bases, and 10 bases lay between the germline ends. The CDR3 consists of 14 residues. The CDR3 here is CASSFWDLQETQYF. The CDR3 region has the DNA TGTGCCAGCAGCTTCTGGGACTTACAAGAGACCCAGTACTTC.